The present entry profiles one TCR beta chain with its context. This sample is part of a study of human T cells and chemical hapten exposure. The V and J ends lost 4 bases and 4 bases, in that order; junction bases with no gene match: 8. The CDR3 loop spans 16 amino acids. As for time point: patch test 3, about 24 weeks after DPC sensitization. As for treatment: therapeutic diphenylcyclopropenone sensitization with weekly scalp DPC. Each donor was an alopecia patient between 18 and 70 years of age who qualified for DPC. One entry per CDR3 protein results from TCRdb running MiXCR on the RACE reads. The data contain 50,000 or so distinct CDR3 sequences, 9% to 10% of them singletons.

This receptor was taken from a woman in her forties with alopecia areata. Some clones in this sample may be carry-over from other donors' samples. This chain joins TRBV23-1 and TRBJ2-2, with 8 bases identical to TRBD1. TRBV23-1 is an ORF for which the function is uncertain. This specimen was whole blood, taken in connection with sensitization to the hapten diphenylcyclopropenone (DPC). The CDR3 DNA reads as TGCGCCAGCAGTCTCCGGGACAGGCTTAGCACCGGGGAGCTGTTTTTT. Protein: CASSLRDRLSTGELFF.